This paragraph reports one T cell receptor (beta chain). The target antigen is unknown. Naivety among CD8 cells was defined by CD45RO negativity and positive CCR7 selection, thereby excluding terminally differentiated effector memory CD45RA+ cells. This sample was taken from a study of shared clonotypes between healthy human individuals. The CDR3 runs to 14 residues. V lost 0 bases and J 6 bases, leaving 10 bases between the germline ends. Germline CDR1 is SGHDT and CDR2 is YYEEEE. General observations from the study: An effect of sequencing depth on clonotype sharing among donors was expected. Approximately 4.9% of naive CD4 clonotypes were shared across a handful of donors.

TCRdb's table, derived via immunoSEQ multiplex PCR, lists solely in-frame clones and lacks some. The data show some 2.1 million clones, over 85% seen once. The receptor's source is a man aged 18 to 29 in good health. Some clones in this sample may be carry-over from other donors' samples. The rearrangement links TRBV5-6 to TRBJ2-1; D unclear. The sequenced sample consisted of naive CD8+ T cells from PBMCs. The chain's CDR3 is CASSLEGLTNEQFF. CDR3 bases: TGTGCCAGCAGCTTGGAGGGCTTGACCAATGAGCAGTTCTTC.